This TCR beta chain was sequenced for a study of T cells after yellow fever vaccination. Whole-study findings and limits: It was the secondary response that reached its peak faster, day 5 versus 15, but it was weaker. High-abundance clonotypes from the bulk population could contaminate FACS-sorted repertoires. Overlap between CD4 and CD8 compartments was detected for a small share of clonotypes.

On this clonotype itself: The antigen remains unidentified. Mismatch with germline at one junction end may stem from a read error.

The CDR3 consists of 15 residues. Germline V CDR1 and CDR2: MGHRA, YSYEKL. A process of 5'RACE template switching, which added a universal primer site and UMIs, was used to make TCR cDNA. In TCRdb, the 5' RACE reads were re-called with MiXCR into one record per CDR3 protein. The profile shows hundreds of thousands of distinct CDR3 sequences, 21% of them singletons. Specimen: PBMCs, collected approximately 22 days after the first yellow fever vaccination. The sequence derives from a man aged 18-30 years who received the YFV17D yellow fever vaccine. The rearrangement links TRBV4-1 to TRBJ1-6; the D is unclear. The CDR3 bases are TGCCCCAGCAGCCAAGATCGATCCTATAATTCACCCCTCCACTTT. Translated, it gives CPSSQDRSYNSPLHF.